One and the same sample provided the 13 T cell receptor beta chains below, sequenced in a study of blood T cells in healthy people across ages. The second PCR ran roughly 6 to 11 cycles with a sample-barcoded 5' primer and J-beta primers. TCRdb re-derived calls from the 5' RACE reads in MiXCR, one entry per CDR3 protein. The sample comprises more than 900,000 distinct CDR3 sequences, around 27% of which are singletons, and about 0.72% rests with the top ten. These data were also filed under a second study, of T cells of mothers and their children.

Sequenced material: blood. These receptors all stem from a girl aged 2-10 years in good health.

V is TRBV5-1 and J is TRBJ2-4, with 14 positions matching TRBD2. In germline, CDR1 is SGHRS, CDR2 YFSETQ. Trimming took 1 base from V and 15 from J; bases not matched to a gene: 9. The CDR3 runs 15 residues. CDR3 DNA: TGCGCCAGCAGCTTGTTGGGACTAGCGGGAGAAATCCGGTACTTC. It translates to CASSLLGLAGEIRYF.

The chain employs TRBV6-2 or TRBV6-3 and TRBJ2-7; the D gene is possibly TRBD1 (6 bases). The CDR3 sequence is 15 residues long. Germline values: CDR1 MNHEY, CDR2 SVGEGT. The V gene lost 6 bases and the J gene lost 3 bases, with 18 bases spanning the gap. CDR3 DNA sequence: TGTGCCAGCAGCCCCAGGGGACGCCCAGGCTACGAGCAGTACTTC. Protein product: CASSPRGRPGYEQYF.

The V call is TRBV10-1, the J call TRBJ2-4; either TRBD1 or TRBD2 may fit D (5 bases each). Germline assignment: CDR1 WNHNN and CDR2 SYGVQD (reference sequence). V lost 3 bases and J lost 6, with 12 bases in between. CDR3 length: 14 amino acids. Written as DNA, the CDR3 is TGCGCCAGCAGTGAAGCCGGGACGAGAAACATTCAGTACTTC. This translates into CASSEAGTRNIQYF.

This chain connects TRBV21-1 to TRBJ2-1. TRBV21-1 is a listed pseudogene. The CDR3 runs to 14 residues. CDR3 residues: CASRHLIFYNGQFF. CDR3 sequence (DNA): TGTGCCAGTAGACATTTAATTTTCTACAATGGGCAGTTCTTC.

The rearrangement joins TRBV20-1 to TRBJ1-5; the D gene is possibly TRBD1 (5 bases). This CDR3 has 13 residues. Germline CDR1 reads DFQATT; CDR2 reads SNEGSKA (reference sequence). Between the trimmed V and J ends, which lost 6 bases and 5 bases, there was a span of 14 bases. The CDR3 region is CSAIGGIDQPQHF. CDR3 nucleotide sequence: TGCAGTGCCATCGGGGGGATTGATCAGCCCCAGCATTTT.

This clonotype occurred a few times. The DNA for the CDR3 is TGTGCCAGCAGTGAAAGGTTGGAGACCCAGTACTTC. Protein sequence: CASSERLETQYF. The chain joins TRBV2 to TRBJ2-5, with unresolved D. V lost 2 bases and J 5 bases, leaving 6 bases between the germline ends. CDR3 size: 12 residues. In germline, CDR1 is SNHLY, CDR2 FYNNEI. Based on the CDR3 plus reference TRBV2 and TRBJ2-5, the full variable domain is EPEVTQTPSHQVTQMGQEVILRCVPISNHLYFYWYRQILGQKVEFLVSFYNNEISEKSEIFDDQFSVERPDGSNFTLKIRSTKLEDSAMYFCASSERLETQYFGPGTRLLVL.

This clonotype appeared once. This chain uses TRBV7-9 with TRBJ2-1; D remains ambiguous. V was trimmed by 3 bases and J by 8 bases, leaving 8 bases between them. CDR1 and CDR2 from the germline V gene are SEHNR and FQNEAQ (reference sequence). The CDR3 is 12 amino acids. The DNA for the CDR3 is TGTGCCAGCAGCTTCAATGGGCATGAGCAGTTCTTC. This translates into CASSFNGHEQFF.

A few counts support this clonotype. The chain couples TRBV7-9 to TRBJ2-6, with 8 bases that match TRBD1. The germline V gene has CDR1 SEHNR and CDR2 FQNEAQ (reference sequence). V shed 4 bases, J shed 1 base, and the junction held 9 bases outside the gene matches. This CDR3 spans 18 amino acids. In DNA form, the CDR3 reads TGTGCCAGCAGCTCTACGCTGAACAGGGGGTCTGGGGCCAACGTCCTGACTTTC. Protein sequence: CASSSTLNRGSGANVLTF.

This clonotype was counted only a few times. This chain uses TRBV15 with TRBJ2-2; D gene uncertain. With 0 bases removed from V and 7 bases from J, the gap between germline ends came to 3 bases. Germline V gives CDR1 LNHNV, CDR2 YYDKDF (reference sequence). The CDR3 runs to 12 residues. This CDR3 reads CATSRDSGELFF. DNA of the CDR3: TGTGCCACCAGCAGAGATAGCGGGGAGCTGTTTTTT.

This chain joins TRBV12-3 or TRBV12-4 and TRBJ1-2; D gene uncertain. V gave up 5 bases and J gave up 4 bases, with 11 bases separating them. CDR3 length: 13 residues. The CDR3 loop is CASSTYSVYGYTF. In DNA form, the CDR3 reads TGTGCCAGCAGTACCTATTCTGTCTATGGCTACACCTTC.

The chain links TRBV6-5 to TRBJ1-1; 8 bases match TRBD1. Germline V gene sequence: CDR1 MNHEY, CDR2 SVGAGI. The CDR3 has 14 amino acids. V shed 6 bases and J 6 bases; nucleotides not matched to a gene: 9. The CDR3 bases are TGTGCCAGCAGCCACCAAACAGGGGGTGCTGAAGCTTTCTTT. This translates into CASSHQTGGAEAFF.

The chain recombines TRBV5-6 with TRBJ2-5; D perhaps matches TRBD2 (6 bases). The J call could be wrong; TRBJ2-1 is a better fit for the DNA end. CDR1 is SGHDT and CDR2 is YYEEEE in the germline V gene. This CDR3 region has 15 residues. As DNA, the CDR3 is TGTGCCAGCAGCTTGGTTCGGGGGAACCACAATGAGCAGTTCTTC. Encoded protein: CASSLVRGNHNEQFF.

This clonotype has just a few counts. DNA for the CDR3: TGCGCCAGCAGCCTTAACCCGGGACAGCCCACAGATACGCAGTATTTT. Translated: CASSLNPGQPTDTQYF. The V gene is TRBV4-3, the J gene TRBJ2-3, with 7 nucleotides matching TRBD1. CDR3 length: 16 residues. With V trimmed by 4 bases and J by 2 bases, 9 bases remained unmatched. The germline CDR1 and CDR2 sequences are LGHNA and YSLEER.